This T cell receptor beta chain was profiled in a study of cytomegalovirus exposure and HLA in healthy donors. General observations from the study: Later analysis identified several of the most significant clusters that appeared linked to common viral pathogens.

Donors likely had unrecorded immune exposures despite being nominally healthy when sampled. The PCR used 60 Vbeta and 13 Jbeta primers. Only in-frame clones appear in the TCRdb table, and some are missing; sequencing was by immunoSEQ multiplex PCR. Of 79,000 or so clones in the sample, about 69% were seen once. Comment on this clone: Its antigen is still unknown.

The sequenced sample was PBMCs. The sequence was obtained from a woman aged 40 to 50 in good health and CMV-seropositive.

The CDR3 loop is CASSLANRGRTGELFF. The DNA for the CDR3 is TGTGCCAGCAGCTTAGCAAACAGGGGGCGTACCGGGGAGCTGTTTTTT. V and J are TRBV11-2 and TRBJ2-2, with 9 bases aligning to TRBD1. The germline V gene encodes CDR1 SGHAT and CDR2 FQNNGV. With V trimmed by 1 base and J by 5 bases, 5 bases remained unmatched. CDR3 size: 16 residues.